This T cell receptor beta chain was profiled in a study of blood T cell repertoires in COVID-19. The CDR3 loop spans 14 amino acids. With 5 bases removed from V and 0 bases from J, the gap between germline ends came to 9 bases. Germline V gene lookup returns CDR1 MGHDK and CDR2 SYGVNS. Generated by immunoSEQ multiplex PCR, the TCRdb table keeps only in-frame clones and is missing some. The sample yields about 170,000 clones, around four fifths seen once. Material for sequencing was PBMCs or T cells enriched from blood (not recorded which). The rearrangement joins TRBV25-1 to TRBJ2-3; D uncertain. The receptor's source is a woman in her forties or fifties in a cohort exposed to, infected with or recovered from COVID-19 (not recorded which). CDR3 in DNA: TGTGCCAGCAGTCCACCGACAAGCACAGATACGCAGTATTTT. Encoded protein: CASSPPTSTDTQYF. The full variable domain, with the rest looked up from reference TRBV25-1 and TRBJ2-3, is EADIYQTPRYLVIGTGKKITLECSQTMGHDKMYWYQQDPGMELHLIHYSYGVNSTEKGDLSSESTVSRIRTEHFPLTLESARPSHTSQYLCASSPPTSTDTQYFGPGTRLTVL.